The 28 T cell receptor beta chains below come from one sample, sequenced in a study of cytomegalovirus exposure and HLA in healthy donors. Vbeta (60) and Jbeta (13) primers were used in the PCR. Clones were sequenced by immunoSEQ multiplex PCR, and TCRdb holds only the in-frame ones, with some missing. The sample records tens of thousands of clones, around 76% being singletons. Sample: PBMCs. These TCRs come from a male donor in good health and CMV-seropositive.

The rearrangement uses TRBV18 and TRBJ2-5, with 10 bases that match TRBD2. Germline V gene lookup returns CDR1 KGHSH and CDR2 LQKENI. V trimming: 2 bases; J trimming: 4 bases; junction bases outside the gene matches: 1. CDR3 length: 14 residues. In DNA, the CDR3 is TGTGCCAGCTCACCAGCTAGCGGGGGAGAGACCCAGTACTTC. Its translation is CASSPASGGETQYF.

V usage is TRBV4-1 and J usage is TRBJ1-3; the D gene is possibly TRBD1 (5 bases). V was shortened by 0 bases and J by 4 bases, with 16 bases between the two germline ends. This CDR3 has 17 residues. Germline V gene data show CDR1 as MGHRA and CDR2 as YSYEKL. CDR3: CASSQDPAGRVGNTIYF. The DNA of the CDR3 is TGCGCCAGCAGCCAAGATCCGGCAGGCAGGGTCGGAAACACCATATATTTT.

The V and J genes are TRBV6-5 and TRBJ1-5; D may be TRBD1 (6 bases). The CDR3 length is 14 residues. Germline V CDR1 and CDR2: MNHEY, SVGAGI. V was trimmed by 7 bases and J by 1 base, leaving 11 bases between them. As DNA, the CDR3 is TGTGCCAGCACTAAACAGGGAAGCAATCAGCCCCAGCATTTT. It encodes CASTKQGSNQPQHF.

The gene calls are TRBV15 and TRBJ2-7, with D possibly matching TRBD1 (6 bases). The CDR3 consists of 15 residues. The V end lost 1 base, the J end lost 4 bases, and 14 bases lay between the germline ends. CDR1 LNHNV and CDR2 YYDKDF come from the germline V gene (reference sequence). The DNA of the CDR3 is TGTGCCACCAGCAGAGGACAGGCGGTCTTTTACGAGCAGTACTTC. Amino acid sequence: CATSRGQAVFYEQYF.

The count of this clone is one. The chain is built from TRBV18 and TRBJ2-5; possible D gene TRBD1, 6 bases. The DNA end is more similar to TRBJ2-7, so the J call may be wrong. Germline lookup yields CDR1 KGHSH and CDR2 LQKENI. There are 14 residues in the CDR3. DNA for the CDR3: TGTGCCAGCTCGTCGGCAGGGGATACCTACGAGCAGTACTTC. This codes for CASSSAGDTYEQYF.

This clone was detected only once. CDR3 residues: CASSLFGSSTDTQYF. The CDR3, as DNA: TGTGCCAGCAGCTTATTCGGGAGTAGCACAGATACGCAGTATTTT. The chain combines TRBV7-2 with TRBJ2-3, with a possible D match to TRBD2 (6 bases). In germline, CDR1 is SGHTA, CDR2 FQGNSA. Trimming stripped 2 bases from V and 0 bases from J, with 9 bases between. CDR3 length equals 15 residues.

This clone was counted once. This chain uses TRBV28 with TRBJ2-4; TRBD1 aligns across 8 bases. Germline values: CDR1 MDHEN, CDR2 SYDVKM. Trimming cost V 4 bases and J 8 bases; bases outside gene matches: 10. The CDR3 runs 15 residues. The CDR3 bases are TGTGCCAGCAGTTCCTCGGACAGGGCGAATGACATTCAGTACTTC. Translated: CASSSSDRANDIQYF.

The chain recombines TRBV2 with TRBJ2-6, with 7 bases lining up with TRBD1. The ends lost 5 bases at V and 0 bases at J; junction bases unmatched: 10. The CDR3 runs to 18 residues. Germline assignment: CDR1 SNHLY and CDR2 FYNNEI. CDR3 loop: CASSIFKGQLSGANVLTF. CDR3 bases: TGTGCCAGCAGTATTTTTAAGGGACAGCTCTCTGGGGCCAACGTCCTGACTTTC.

In this sample, this clone turned up once. The J gene is TRBJ2-5, the V gene TRBV7-9; D may be TRBD2 (6 bases). The V end was cut by 5 bases, the J end by 7 bases, with 26 bases between. Germline-derived CDR1 and CDR2 are SEHNR and FQNEAQ (reference sequence). The CDR3 runs 17 residues. DNA of the CDR3: TGTGCCAGCAGCCTCCACTTTCGGGGGAACCGCCCAGGGACCCAGTACTTC. This translates into CASSLHFRGNRPGTQYF.

The V and J genes are TRBV6-5 and TRBJ1-2; 7 nucleotides align to TRBD1. The ends lost 5 bases at V and 4 bases at J; junction bases unmatched: 4. The CDR3 consists of 13 residues. CDR1 is MNHEY, CDR2 SVGAGI, per germline. The CDR3: CASSKDRAYGYTF. As DNA, the CDR3 is TGTGCCAGCAGTAAAGACAGGGCCTATGGCTACACCTTC.

Remarks on this clone: Other DNA sequences in the sample encode the same CDR3. This chain links TRBV9 with TRBJ1-1; TRBD1 is a possible D gene (5 bases). Trimming took off 0 bases at V and 4 bases at J, with 10 bases between the two ends. Germline V gives CDR1 SGDLS, CDR2 YYNGEE. The CDR3 consists of 14 residues. In nucleotides, the CDR3 is TGTGCCAGCAGCGTAGGAACAGGCTCCACTGAAGCTTTCTTT. The encoded protein is CASSVGTGSTEAFF.

V is TRBV28 and J is TRBJ2-7; 8 bases are shared with TRBD2. Germline trimming cut 6 bases from V and 2 bases from J; bases unmatched to any gene: 3. The CDR3 has 13 amino acids. Germline lookup yields CDR1 MDHEN and CDR2 SYDVKM. The CDR3 DNA sequence: TGTGCCAGCAGGCGGGGGGCCGCCTACGAGCAGTACTTC. Protein product: CASRRGAAYEQYF.

The chain links TRBV2 to TRBJ2-3; D unclear. V lost 3 bases, J lost 1 base, and 8 bases lay in between. This CDR3 comprises 14 residues. CDR1 and CDR2 from the germline V gene are SNHLY and FYNNEI. The CDR3 region is CASSEGDGTDTQYF. The CDR3 DNA sequence: TGTGCCAGCAGTGAGGGCGATGGCACAGATACGCAGTATTTT.

This sequence joins TRBV7-9 and TRBJ2-5; a possible D gene is TRBD1 (5 bases). The V and J ends lost 5 bases and 2 bases respectively, with 15 bases between them. This CDR3 is built from 15 residues. In germline, CDR1 is SEHNR, CDR2 FQNEAQ (reference sequence). The CDR3 loop is CASSPYRQIQETQYF. CDR3 DNA sequence: TGTGCCAGCAGCCCTTATAGACAGATACAAGAGACCCAGTACTTC.

This CDR3 is CASSGTLAGGGTDTQYF. Here the CDR3 DNA reads TGTGCCAGCAGTGGGACTCTAGCGGGAGGGGGCACAGATACGCAGTATTTT. This chain connects TRBV2 to TRBJ2-3, with TRBD2 matching over 12 bases. Germline CDR1 reads SNHLY; CDR2 reads FYNNEI. V lost 4 bases and J lost 1; bases outside the gene matches: 6. This CDR3 spans 17 amino acids.

This chain uses TRBV30 with TRBJ2-7; D is uncertain. V was trimmed by 0 bases and J by 4 bases, leaving 10 bases between them. The CDR3 is 13 amino acids. Germline lookup yields CDR1 GTSNPN and CDR2 SVGIG (reference sequence). CDR3 in DNA: TGTGCCTGGAGTGTACAATACAGTTACGAGCAGTACTTC. Amino acid sequence: CAWSVQYSYEQYF. Complete variable domain (other parts from reference TRBV30 and TRBJ2-7): SQTIHQWPATLVQPVGSPLSLECTVEGTSNPNLYWYRQAAGRGLQLLFYSVGIGQISSEVPQNLSASRPQDRQFILSSKKLLLSDSGFYLCAWSVQYSYEQYFGPGTRLTVT.

The chain couples TRBV11-2 to TRBJ2-5; 8 positions agree with TRBD1. V was clipped by 5 bases and J by 5 bases; unmatched bases: 10. Germline-derived CDR1 and CDR2 are SGHAT and FQNNGV. The CDR3 spans 15 residues. This chain's CDR3 is CASSPGTGSRETQYF. The CDR3 DNA reads as TGTGCCAGCAGCCCCGGGACAGGTTCACGTGAGACCCAGTACTTC.

The rearrangement joins TRBV19 to TRBJ1-3, with D hard to call. The V gene lost 5 bases and the J gene lost 0 bases, with 14 bases spanning the gap. CDR1 is LNHDA, CDR2 SQIVND, per germline (reference sequence). The CDR3 contains 16 residues. The DNA for the CDR3 is TGTGCCAGTAGTTCGAGAGAGGGCAGCTCTGGAAACACCATATATTTT. Its protein is CASSSREGSSGNTIYF.

The chain employs TRBV7-9 and TRBJ2-3; the match to TRBD2 covers 11 bases. The CDR3 is 16 residues long. Germline V gene lookup returns CDR1 SEHNR and CDR2 FQNEAQ (reference sequence). With 3 bases clipped from V and 5 bases from J, the junction kept 7 bases outside the gene matches. The CDR3 loop is CASSFLSGGAGDTQYF. CDR3 sequence (DNA): TGTGCCAGCAGCTTCCTTAGCGGGGGGGCAGGAGATACGCAGTATTTT.

V gene TRBV5-1 combines with J gene TRBJ2-7, with TRBD1 matching 8 bases. The length of the CDR3 is 13 residues. Germline loops: CDR1 SGHRS, CDR2 YFSETQ. After removal of 1 base from V and 6 bases from J, the junction contained 3 bases not matched to a gene. Here the CDR3 DNA reads TGCGCCAGCAGCTTGTGGACAGGGAGCGAGCAGTACTTC. Encoded protein: CASSLWTGSEQYF.

This chain uses TRBV4-1 with TRBJ2-2; possible D gene TRBD1, 5 bases. CDR3 length: 15 amino acids. In germline, CDR1 is MGHRA, CDR2 YSYEKL. Trimming took 3 bases from V and 3 from J, leaving 11 bases between them. Here the CDR3 reads CASSHGQGYTGELFF. The CDR3 DNA reads TGCGCCAGCAGCCATGGCCAGGGCTACACCGGGGAGCTGTTTTTT.

The chain combines TRBV28 with TRBJ2-1; D is undetermined. The CDR3 spans 12 residues. Germline loops: CDR1 MDHEN, CDR2 SYDVKM. Trimming removed 11 bases at V and 5 bases at J, with 13 bases between. The CDR3 nucleotides are TGTGCCTGCCACGACTCGAACAATGAGCAGTTCTTC. Its protein product is CACHDSNNEQFF.

This clone turned up a few times. V usage is TRBV7-9 and J usage is TRBJ2-1; 12 nucleotides agree with TRBD2. CDR3 length equals 18 residues. Germline CDR1 is SEHNR and CDR2 is FQNEAQ (reference sequence). The J segment lost 9 bases and the V segment lost 2 bases, leaving 14 bases of the junction unmatched. CDR3 nucleotides: TGTGCCAGCAGCTTACTAGCGGGGGGGCCTGGGACCTTCACTGAGCAGTTCTTC. Translation: CASSLLAGGPGTFTEQFF.

The chain employs TRBV5-1 and TRBJ1-6; D call uncertain. The germline CDR1 and CDR2 sequences are SGHRS and YFSETQ. This CDR3 contains 17 residues. Trimming removed 0 bases at V and 0 bases at J, with 10 bases between. As DNA, the CDR3 is TGCGCCAGCAGCTTGGCTCGGGGAAGCTCCTATAATTCACCCCTCCACTTT. It specifies CASSLARGSSYNSPLHF.

This clone was seen a handful of times. The chain is built from TRBV6-1 and TRBJ2-1, with TRBD2 matching 11 bases. The V segment lost 9 bases and the J segment 6 bases; nucleotides outside the gene matches: 7. Looked up from germline, CDR1 is MNHNS and CDR2 is SASEGT. CDR3 length equals 14 residues. The CDR3 DNA follows: TGTGCCAGTGGTCTAGCGGGAGGTAGCAATGAGCAGTTCTTC. Encoded protein: CASGLAGGSNEQFF.

This clone was detected once. The gene calls are TRBV4-3 and TRBJ2-7; 13 bases fit TRBD2. This CDR3 is built from 15 residues. The J segment lost 7 bases and the V segment lost 3 bases, leaving 6 bases of the junction unmatched. Germline CDR1 and CDR2: LGHNA and YSLEER. The CDR3 bases are TGCGCCAGCAGCCAGACTCCGGGACTAGCGGGGGAGCAGTACTTC. Protein sequence: CASSQTPGLAGEQYF.

The CDR3: CASSLRGQGASGYTF. CDR3 coding DNA: TGTGCCAGCAGCTTACGGGGACAGGGGGCCTCTGGCTACACCTTC. The rearrangement joins TRBV11-2 to TRBJ1-2; 12 nucleotides match TRBD1. Trimming removed 2 bases from V and 7 bases from J; junction bases left unmatched: 5. Germline assignment: CDR1 SGHAT and CDR2 FQNNGV. This CDR3 has 15 amino acids.

This clone was seen a few times. Here the CDR3 DNA reads TGCGCCAGCCTTAAGGGGCTAGCGGGAGGTCGCACCGGGGAGCTGTTTTTT. Its protein is CASLKGLAGGRTGELFF. V gene TRBV5-1 combines with J gene TRBJ2-2, with 11 positions matching TRBD2. The CDR3 is 17 amino acids. Germline lookup yields CDR1 SGHRS and CDR2 YFSETQ. V lost 7 bases to trimming and J lost 4 bases; unmatched junction nucleotides: 12.